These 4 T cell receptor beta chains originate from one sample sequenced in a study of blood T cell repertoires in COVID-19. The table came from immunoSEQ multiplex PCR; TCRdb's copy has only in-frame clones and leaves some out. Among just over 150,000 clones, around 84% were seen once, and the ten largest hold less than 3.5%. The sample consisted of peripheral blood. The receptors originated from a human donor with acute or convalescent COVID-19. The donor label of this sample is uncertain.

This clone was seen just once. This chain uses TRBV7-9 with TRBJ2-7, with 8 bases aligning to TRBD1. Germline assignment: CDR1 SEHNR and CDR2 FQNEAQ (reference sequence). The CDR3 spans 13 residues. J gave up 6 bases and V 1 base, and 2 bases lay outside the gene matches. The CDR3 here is CASSLGGTGEQYF. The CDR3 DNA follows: TGTGCCAGCAGCTTAGGTGGGACAGGCGAGCAGTACTTC.

CDR3 DNA: TGTGCCAGCAGCTTGGAGGCGAGGAACTCCTACGAGCAGTACTTC. Translating it yields CASSLEARNSYEQYF. The chain combines TRBV5-4 with TRBJ2-7; D unresolved. V lost 0 bases to trimming and J lost 0 bases, with 10 bases between them. The CDR3 contains 15 residues. Per the germline V gene, CDR1 is SGHNT and CDR2 is YYREEE (reference sequence).

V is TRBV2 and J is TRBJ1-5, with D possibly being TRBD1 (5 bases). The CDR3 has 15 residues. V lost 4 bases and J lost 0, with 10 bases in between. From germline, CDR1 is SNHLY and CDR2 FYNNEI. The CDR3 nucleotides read TGTGCCAGCAGTGTGCCCAGGGCTAGCAATCAGCCCCAGCATTTT. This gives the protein CASSVPRASNQPQHF.

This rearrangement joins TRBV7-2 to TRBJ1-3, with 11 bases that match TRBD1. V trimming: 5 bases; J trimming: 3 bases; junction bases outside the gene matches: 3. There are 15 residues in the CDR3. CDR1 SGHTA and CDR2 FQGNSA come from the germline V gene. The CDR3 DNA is TGTGCCAGCAGCCTGGACAGGGGGCTTGGAAACACCATATATTTT. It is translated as CASSLDRGLGNTIYF.